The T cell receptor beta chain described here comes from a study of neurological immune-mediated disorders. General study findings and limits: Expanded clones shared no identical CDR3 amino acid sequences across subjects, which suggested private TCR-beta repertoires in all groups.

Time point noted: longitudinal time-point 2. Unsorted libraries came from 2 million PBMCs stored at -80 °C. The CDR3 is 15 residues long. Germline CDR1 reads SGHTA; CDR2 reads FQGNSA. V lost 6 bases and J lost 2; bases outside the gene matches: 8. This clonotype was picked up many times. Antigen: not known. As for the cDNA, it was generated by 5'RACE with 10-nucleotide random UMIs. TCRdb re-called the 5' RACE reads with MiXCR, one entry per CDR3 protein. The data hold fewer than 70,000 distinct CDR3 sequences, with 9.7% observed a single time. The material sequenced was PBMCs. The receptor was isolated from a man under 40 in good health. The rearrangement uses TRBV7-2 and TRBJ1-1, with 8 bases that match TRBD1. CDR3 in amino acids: CASRTATGVNTEAFF. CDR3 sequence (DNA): TGTGCCAGCAGGACAGCGACAGGGGTAAACACTGAAGCTTTCTTT. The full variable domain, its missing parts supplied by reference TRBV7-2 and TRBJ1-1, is GAGVSQSPSNKVTEKGKDVELRCDPISGHTALYWYRQSLGQGLEFLIYFQGNSAPDKSGLPSDRFSAERTGGSVSTLTIQRTQQEDSAVYLCASRTATGVNTEAFFGQGTRLTVV.